Listed below are T cell receptor beta chains from one sample, sequenced in a study of blood T cell repertoires in COVID-19. Sequencing was performed with immunoSEQ multiplex PCR; in TCRdb, only in-frame clones are kept and a portion is missing. The sample contains around 290,000 clones, about 89% of which appear only once. The specimen sequenced was PBMCs or T cells enriched from blood (not recorded which). The origin of the receptors is a woman younger than 30 who had recovered from COVID-19. Both conserved end residues are part of each CDR3. Fields, in order: V gene, J gene, clone size, CDR3 protein. Size tells how often a clone was seen (once, few, many) or the class of an expanded clone, and some rows leave it out.

V gene: TRBV19
J gene: TRBJ1-3
clone size: .
CDR3 protein: CASRNHRGGPGNTIYF

V gene: TRBV27
J gene: TRBJ2-1
clone size: .
CDR3 protein: CASSFLAGSMFF

V gene: TRBV6-5
J gene: TRBJ2-1
clone size: .
CDR3 protein: CASRRGVGDNEQFF

V gene: TRBV2
J gene: TRBJ1-2
clone size: .
CDR3 protein: CASSRQGAIYGYTF

V gene: TRBV10-2
J gene: TRBJ2-7
clone size: .
CDR3 protein: CASSPGLERAYEQYF

V gene: TRBV28
J gene: TRBJ2-7
clone size: once
CDR3 protein: CASTRQGSYEQYF

V gene: TRBV30
J gene: TRBJ1-1
clone size: .
CDR3 protein: CAWGRRGIIVNTEAFF

V gene: TRBV7-2
J gene: TRBJ2-7
clone size: .
CDR3 protein: CASSMTSGTVHSYEQYF

V gene: TRBV28
J gene: TRBJ2-1
clone size: once
CDR3 protein: CASSLYSGHNEQFF

V gene: TRBV5-8
J gene: TRBJ1-5
clone size: .
CDR3 protein: CASSLGGGQGVKQPQHF

V gene: TRBV24-1
J gene: TRBJ1-2
clone size: .
CDR3 protein: CATSETGATLYGYTF

V gene: TRBV7-6
J gene: TRBJ2-2
clone size: .
CDR3 protein: CASSPRLAGTGELFF

V gene: TRBV6-2/TRBV6-3
J gene: TRBJ1-2
clone size: .
CDR3 protein: CASSAAQATYGYTF

V gene: TRBV7-9
J gene: TRBJ2-1
clone size: .
CDR3 protein: CASSRDRVSYNEQFF

V gene: TRBV3-1/TRBV3-2
J gene: TRBJ2-7
clone size: .
CDR3 protein: CASSQDRLVLHEQYF

V gene: TRBV27
J gene: TRBJ2-4
clone size: .
CDR3 protein: CASSVGRQGPDIQYF

V gene: TRBV6-5
J gene: TRBJ1-5
clone size: .
CDR3 protein: CASSSRTGHQPQHF

V gene: TRBV7-9
J gene: TRBJ1-1
clone size: .
CDR3 protein: CASSPTTGLGAEAFF

V gene: TRBV29-1
J gene: TRBJ2-7
clone size: .
CDR3 protein: CSVDGGSGYEQYF

V gene: TRBV4-3
J gene: TRBJ1-2
clone size: .
CDR3 protein: CASSLGTAYKGFNYGYTF

V gene: TRBV5-1
J gene: TRBJ1-6
clone size: few
CDR3 protein: CASRDYNSPLHF

V gene: TRBV7-2
J gene: TRBJ1-3
clone size: .
CDR3 protein: CASSSGQFSGNTIYF

V gene: TRBV7-9
J gene: TRBJ1-5
clone size: .
CDR3 protein: CASSLTGGSNQPQHF

V gene: TRBV28
J gene: TRBJ2-7
clone size: .
CDR3 protein: CASSPGGQNYEQYF

V gene: TRBV7-9
J gene: TRBJ2-5
clone size: once
CDR3 protein: CASSLDGQTSGTQYF

V gene: TRBV6-4
J gene: TRBJ1-2
clone size: .
CDR3 protein: CASSVNRDGNYGYTF

V gene: TRBV7-9
J gene: TRBJ1-1
clone size: .
CDR3 protein: CASSLVEGSNEAFF

V gene: TRBV5-1
J gene: TRBJ2-1
clone size: .
CDR3 protein: CASSTGLAGANEQFF

V gene: TRBV3-1/TRBV3-2
J gene: TRBJ2-7
clone size: .
CDR3 protein: CASSQEDGRGTSYEQYF

V gene: TRBV29-1
J gene: TRBJ2-1
clone size: .
CDR3 protein: CSATGTSGGDEQFF

V gene: TRBV7-9
J gene: TRBJ1-2
clone size: .
CDR3 protein: CASSLRQGHGYTF

V gene: TRBV4-2
J gene: TRBJ2-7
clone size: .
CDR3 protein: CASSQVSGSSYEQYF

V gene: TRBV6-5
J gene: TRBJ1-1
clone size: .
CDR3 protein: CASSNQQQGPEAFF

V gene: TRBV24-1
J gene: TRBJ1-4
clone size: .
CDR3 protein: CATSDGRGSREKLFF

V gene: TRBV30
J gene: TRBJ2-1
clone size: once
CDR3 protein: CAWSGSRVSYNEQFF

V gene: TRBV7-9
J gene: TRBJ2-4
clone size: .
CDR3 protein: CASSRPGSGGQNIQYF

V gene: TRBV25-1
J gene: TRBJ2-1
clone size: .
CDR3 protein: CASTTQGGEQFF

V gene: TRBV9
J gene: TRBJ1-2
clone size: .
CDR3 protein: CASSNTGDGYTF

V gene: TRBV27
J gene: TRBJ2-3
clone size: few
CDR3 protein: CASSHLEEGRRGDTQYF

V gene: TRBV2
J gene: TRBJ1-1
clone size: .
CDR3 protein: CASTESDGAVNTEAFF

V gene: TRBV2
J gene: TRBJ1-1
clone size: few
CDR3 protein: CASSFDREAFF

V gene: TRBV19
J gene: TRBJ2-1
clone size: .
CDR3 protein: CASSIGPGGGTIF

V gene: TRBV5-1
J gene: TRBJ2-3
clone size: .
CDR3 protein: CASSLGLARDSDTQYF

V gene: TRBV20-1
J gene: TRBJ1-1
clone size: .
CDR3 protein: CTMDRNTGAFF

V gene: TRBV7-2
J gene: TRBJ2-1
clone size: few
CDR3 protein: CASSLSGLNNEQFF

V gene: TRBV7-8
J gene: TRBJ1-4
clone size: .
CDR3 protein: CASSFLGSEKLFF

V gene: TRBV19
J gene: TRBJ1-6
clone size: once
CDR3 protein: CASSTTAGAGRANNSPLHF

V gene: TRBV7-9
J gene: TRBJ1-1
clone size: once
CDR3 protein: CASSGRTGDTEAFF

V gene: TRBV28
J gene: TRBJ1-4
clone size: .
CDR3 protein: CASSLQGASEKLFF

V gene: TRBV4-3
J gene: TRBJ1-5
clone size: few
CDR3 protein: CASSQETGYSNQPQHF

V gene: TRBV19
J gene: TRBJ2-7
clone size: .
CDR3 protein: CASSIRGVGGHSYEQYF